A selection of T cell receptor beta chains follows, all from one sample in a study of identical twins. MiXCR, applied by TCRdb to the 5' RACE reads, yields one record per CDR3 protein. This sample has approximately 690,000 distinct CDR3 sequences, with around 6% found just once. The source material was naive T cells sorted from blood. Source of these receptors: a man between 18 and 29 years old in good health. CDR3s include the opening cysteine and the closing phenylalanine or tryptophan. The D gene is left open where the match is weak. Clone size is stated in some rows and not others, as once, few, many or a class when expanded.

cdr3_aa: CASSSAGPPGTQYF
cdr3_nt: TGTGCCAGCAGCTCGGCCGGGCCCCCTGGCACGCAGTATTTT
clone_size: many
v_call: TRBV7-6
j_call: TRBJ2-3
cdr3_length: 14
d_call: .

cdr3_aa: CASSPKGQAGYTF
cdr3_nt: TGCGCCAGCAGCCCCAAGGGACAGGCGGGCTACACCTTC
clone_size: few
v_call: TRBV4-1
j_call: TRBJ1-2
cdr3_length: 13
d_call: TRBD1

cdr3_aa: CASSLRAYF
cdr3_nt: TGCGCCAGCAGCTTGCGCGCGTATTTT
clone_size: many
v_call: TRBV5-1
j_call: TRBJ2-3
cdr3_length: 9
d_call: .

cdr3_aa: CASSLGVLAEETQYF
cdr3_nt: TGTGCCAGCAGCTTAGGGGTCCTAGCGGAAGAGACCCAGTACTTC
clone_size: .
v_call: TRBV7-6
j_call: TRBJ2-5
cdr3_length: 15
d_call: TRBD2

cdr3_aa: CASTTGNQPQHF
cdr3_nt: TGTGCCAGCACCACGGGCAATCAGCCCCAGCATTTT
clone_size: .
v_call: TRBV21-1
j_call: TRBJ1-5
cdr3_length: 12
d_call: .

cdr3_aa: CASSHRDGYEQYF
cdr3_nt: TGCGCCAGCAGCCACCGGGACGGCTACGAGCAGTACTTC
clone_size: .
v_call: TRBV5-1
j_call: TRBJ2-7
cdr3_length: 13
d_call: .

cdr3_aa: CASRKGRTNTEAFF
cdr3_nt: TGTGCCAGCAGAAAGGGGAGGACGAACACTGAAGCTTTCTTT
clone_size: many
v_call: TRBV6-1
j_call: TRBJ1-1
cdr3_length: 14
d_call: .

cdr3_aa: CASSFGGKETQYF
cdr3_nt: TGTGCCAGCAGTTTTGGGGGGAAGGAGACCCAGTACTTC
clone_size: many
v_call: TRBV12-3/TRBV12-4
j_call: TRBJ2-5
cdr3_length: 13
d_call: .

cdr3_aa: CASFRNTGELFF
cdr3_nt: TGTGCCAGCTTCCGGAACACCGGGGAGCTGTTTTTT
clone_size: few
v_call: TRBV12-3/TRBV12-4
j_call: TRBJ2-2
cdr3_length: 12
d_call: .

cdr3_aa: CASSLSGRVSEQYF
cdr3_nt: TGTGCCAGCAGCTTATCGGGCCGGGTCAGCGAGCAGTACTTC
clone_size: .
v_call: TRBV7-9
j_call: TRBJ2-7
cdr3_length: 14
d_call: .

cdr3_aa: CASSFPVDRDNSYNEQFF
cdr3_nt: TGCGCCAGCAGCTTCCCCGTCGACAGGGACAACTCCTACAATGAGCAGTTCTTC
clone_size: many
v_call: TRBV5-1
j_call: TRBJ2-1
cdr3_length: 18
d_call: TRBD1

cdr3_aa: CASTHEESNTEAFF
cdr3_nt: TGTGCCAGCACCCACGAAGAGAGTAACACTGAAGCTTTCTTT
clone_size: .
v_call: TRBV12-3/TRBV12-4
j_call: TRBJ1-1
cdr3_length: 14
d_call: .

cdr3_aa: CASLQGPRNTEAFF
cdr3_nt: TGTGCCAGCCTGCAGGGCCCAAGGAACACTGAAGCTTTCTTT
clone_size: few
v_call: TRBV27
j_call: TRBJ1-1
cdr3_length: 14
d_call: .

cdr3_aa: CASSTTFRTGREPQHF
cdr3_nt: TGTGCCAGCAGCACAACTTTCAGGACAGGGAGGGAGCCCCAGCATTTT
clone_size: many
v_call: TRBV12-3/TRBV12-4
j_call: TRBJ1-5
cdr3_length: 16
d_call: TRBD1

cdr3_aa: CASSLGAWTSGQETQYF
cdr3_nt: TGTGCCAGCAGCTTAGGGGCCTGGACTAGCGGACAAGAGACCCAGTACTTC
clone_size: .
v_call: TRBV7-2
j_call: TRBJ2-5
cdr3_length: 17
d_call: TRBD2

cdr3_aa: CASSLEGYWETQYF
cdr3_nt: TGTGCCAGCAGTCTTGAGGGTTATTGGGAGACCCAGTACTTC
clone_size: many
v_call: TRBV12-3/TRBV12-4
j_call: TRBJ2-5
cdr3_length: 14
d_call: .

cdr3_aa: CAIRARQGQETQYF
cdr3_nt: TGTGCCATCAGGGCGAGACAGGGTCAAGAGACCCAGTACTTC
clone_size: many
v_call: TRBV10-3
j_call: TRBJ2-5
cdr3_length: 14
d_call: TRBD1

cdr3_aa: CASSPWASLAKNIQYF
cdr3_nt: TGTGCCAGCAGCCCATGGGCCTCCCTAGCCAAAAACATTCAGTACTTC
clone_size: few
v_call: TRBV5-5
j_call: TRBJ2-4
cdr3_length: 16
d_call: .

cdr3_aa: CASSSGPIGTEAFF
cdr3_nt: TGCGCCAGCAGCTCGGGACCGATCGGCACTGAAGCTTTCTTT
clone_size: few
v_call: TRBV5-1
j_call: TRBJ1-1
cdr3_length: 14
d_call: .

cdr3_aa: CASSPTRGQNTEAFF
cdr3_nt: TGCGCCAGCAGCCCGACCAGGGGGCAGAACACTGAAGCTTTCTTT
clone_size: many
v_call: TRBV5-1
j_call: TRBJ1-1
cdr3_length: 15
d_call: TRBD1

cdr3_aa: CASRRGTESSGNTIYF
cdr3_nt: TGTGCCAGCAGACGCGGGACGGAGTCCTCTGGAAACACCATATATTTT
clone_size: .
v_call: TRBV6-1
j_call: TRBJ1-3
cdr3_length: 16
d_call: .

cdr3_aa: CASSMRLIYYNNEQFF
cdr3_nt: TGTGCCAGTAGTATGCGGCTGATATATTACAACAATGAGCAGTTCTTC
clone_size: few
v_call: TRBV19
j_call: TRBJ2-1
cdr3_length: 16
d_call: .

cdr3_aa: CASSMGLAIDEQFF
cdr3_nt: TGTGCCAGCAGCATGGGGCTAGCTATAGATGAGCAGTTCTTC
clone_size: many
v_call: TRBV11-3
j_call: TRBJ2-1
cdr3_length: 14
d_call: .

cdr3_aa: CASTLGTLTDTQYF
cdr3_nt: TGTGCCAGCACCTTAGGGACACTGACAGATACGCAGTATTTT
clone_size: many
v_call: TRBV11-2
j_call: TRBJ2-3
cdr3_length: 14
d_call: .

cdr3_aa: CAISARQGTLDSGGANVLTF
cdr3_nt: TGTGCCATCAGTGCCCGGCAGGGGACGCTTGATTCGGGAGGGGCCAACGTCCTGACTTTC
clone_size: many
v_call: TRBV10-3
j_call: TRBJ2-6
cdr3_length: 20
d_call: .

cdr3_aa: CASAGELFF
cdr3_nt: TGTGCCAGTGCCGGGGAGCTGTTTTTT
clone_size: many
v_call: TRBV10-3
j_call: TRBJ2-2
cdr3_length: 9
d_call: .

cdr3_aa: CASSPGGRGNTIYF
cdr3_nt: TGTGCCAGCAGCCCGGGGGGCCGTGGAAACACCATATATTTT
clone_size: many
v_call: TRBV12-3/TRBV12-4
j_call: TRBJ1-3
cdr3_length: 14
d_call: .

cdr3_aa: CASSLAGARETQYF
cdr3_nt: TGTGCCAGCAGTTTAGCGGGGGCTCGGGAGACCCAGTACTTC
clone_size: many
v_call: TRBV12-3/TRBV12-4
j_call: TRBJ2-5
cdr3_length: 14
d_call: .

cdr3_aa: CARSSGGPMEETQYF
cdr3_nt: TGTGCCAGAAGTTCGGGGGGGCCCATGGAGGAGACCCAGTACTTC
clone_size: .
v_call: TRBV2
j_call: TRBJ2-5
cdr3_length: 15
d_call: TRBD2

cdr3_aa: CSARDLWGQVTAFTDTQYF
cdr3_nt: TGCAGTGCTAGAGATCTGTGGGGACAGGTGACCGCGTTTACAGATACGCAGTATTTT
clone_size: many
v_call: TRBV20-1
j_call: TRBJ2-3
cdr3_length: 19
d_call: TRBD1

cdr3_aa: CASSEPGQGTSYEQYF
cdr3_nt: TGTGCCAGCAGCGAGCCGGGACAGGGGACCTCCTACGAGCAGTACTTC
clone_size: .
v_call: TRBV7-9
j_call: TRBJ2-7
cdr3_length: 16
d_call: TRBD1

cdr3_aa: CASSEKAGELFF
cdr3_nt: TGCGCCAGCAGTGAGAAAGCCGGGGAGCTGTTTTTT
clone_size: many
v_call: TRBV10-2
j_call: TRBJ2-2
cdr3_length: 12
d_call: .

cdr3_aa: CAEAGREKLFF
cdr3_nt: TGTGCCGAGGCAGGCCGGGAAAAACTGTTTTTT
clone_size: few
v_call: TRBV10-3
j_call: TRBJ1-4
cdr3_length: 11
d_call: .

cdr3_aa: CASSLIRTGGRGEQFF
cdr3_nt: TGTGCCAGCAGCCTAATACGGACCGGGGGCAGAGGTGAGCAGTTCTTC
clone_size: many
v_call: TRBV11-2
j_call: TRBJ2-1
cdr3_length: 16
d_call: .

cdr3_aa: CSARLQGTGNTIYF
cdr3_nt: TGCAGTGCTAGGCTTCAGGGCACTGGAAACACCATATATTTT
clone_size: few
v_call: TRBV20-1
j_call: TRBJ1-3
cdr3_length: 14
d_call: .

cdr3_aa: CASSLLGAEADTQYF
cdr3_nt: TGTGCCAGCAGCTTGCTCGGGGCCGAGGCGGATACGCAGTATTTT
clone_size: few
v_call: TRBV7-8
j_call: TRBJ2-3
cdr3_length: 15
d_call: .

cdr3_aa: CAISVLAGTSRETQYF
cdr3_nt: TGTGCCATCAGTGTACTAGCGGGTACTTCCCGGGAGACCCAGTACTTC
clone_size: many
v_call: TRBV10-3
j_call: TRBJ2-5
cdr3_length: 16
d_call: TRBD2

cdr3_aa: CASAHLNTEAFF
cdr3_nt: TGCGCCAGCGCCCACCTGAACACTGAAGCTTTCTTT
clone_size: many
v_call: TRBV4-1
j_call: TRBJ1-1
cdr3_length: 12
d_call: .

cdr3_aa: CASSLVKDIQYF
cdr3_nt: TGTGCCAGCAGCTTGGTCAAGGACATTCAGTACTTC
clone_size: .
v_call: TRBV5-6
j_call: TRBJ2-4
cdr3_length: 12
d_call: .

cdr3_aa: CSAYFPLANEQFF
cdr3_nt: TGCAGCGCTTACTTCCCCCTGGCGAATGAGCAGTTCTTC
clone_size: many
v_call: TRBV29-1
j_call: TRBJ2-1
cdr3_length: 13
d_call: .